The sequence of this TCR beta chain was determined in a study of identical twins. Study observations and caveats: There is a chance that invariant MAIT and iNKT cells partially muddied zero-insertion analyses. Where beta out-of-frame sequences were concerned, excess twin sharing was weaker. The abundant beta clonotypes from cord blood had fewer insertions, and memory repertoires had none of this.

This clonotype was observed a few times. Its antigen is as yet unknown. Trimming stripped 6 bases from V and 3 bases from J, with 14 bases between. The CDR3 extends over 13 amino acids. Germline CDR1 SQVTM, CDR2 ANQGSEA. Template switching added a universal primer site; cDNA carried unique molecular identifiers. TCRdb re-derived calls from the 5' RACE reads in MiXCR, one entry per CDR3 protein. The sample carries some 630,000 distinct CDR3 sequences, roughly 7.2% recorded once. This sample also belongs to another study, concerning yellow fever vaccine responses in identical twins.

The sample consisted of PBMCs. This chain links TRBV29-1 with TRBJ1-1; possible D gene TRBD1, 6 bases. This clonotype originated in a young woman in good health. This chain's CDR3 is CSVGVGGHTEAFF. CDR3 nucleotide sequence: TGCAGCGTCGGGGTGGGGGGGCACACTGAAGCTTTCTTT.